This T cell receptor (beta chain) comes out of a study of T cell responses to AZD1222 COVID-19 vaccine. Sequencing used immunoSEQ multiplex PCR; TCRdb keeps in-frame clones, though not all of them. In the table there are approximately 190,000 clones, approximately 93% of which are singletons. Trimming took off 2 bases at V and 1 base at J, with 8 bases between the two ends. Germline V gene sequence: CDR1 MDHEN, CDR2 SYDVKM. The CDR3 runs to 14 residues. This chain uses TRBV28 with TRBJ1-1, with D perhaps TRBD1 (5 bases). The sample here was peripheral blood, taken 28 days after the second AZD1222 dose. The TCR was taken from an adult who received the AZD1222 COVID-19 vaccine. Here the CDR3 reads CASSLGGENTEAFF. CDR3 nucleotides: TGTGCCAGCAGTTTAGGGGGGGAGAACACTGAAGCTTTCTTT.